The subject of this entry is one TCR beta chain. The antigen remains unidentified. This specimen belongs to a study of cytomegalovirus exposure and HLA in healthy donors. Broader study findings: V- and J-gene trimming of TCR beta was linked (in a later analysis) to a missense DCLRE1C variant.

Both 60 Vbeta primers and 13 Jbeta primers went into the PCR. Only in-frame clones appear in the TCRdb table, and some are missing; sequencing was by immunoSEQ multiplex PCR. This table has 200,000 to 250,000 clones, about four fifths appearing once. CDR1 and CDR2 from the germline V gene are SGHTA and FQGNSA. The ends lost 1 base at V and 4 bases at J; junction bases unmatched: 14. There are 18 residues in the CDR3. What was sequenced was PBMCs. This receptor was taken from a woman in her thirties or forties in good health and CMV-seropositive. The rearrangement links TRBV7-2 to TRBJ1-2; 8 bases are a match to TRBD1. CDR3 sequence (DNA): TGTGCCAGCAGCTTAGGGGTATGGGGACAGGTGGGGGCCTATGGCTACACCTTC. Amino acid sequence: CASSLGVWGQVGAYGYTF.